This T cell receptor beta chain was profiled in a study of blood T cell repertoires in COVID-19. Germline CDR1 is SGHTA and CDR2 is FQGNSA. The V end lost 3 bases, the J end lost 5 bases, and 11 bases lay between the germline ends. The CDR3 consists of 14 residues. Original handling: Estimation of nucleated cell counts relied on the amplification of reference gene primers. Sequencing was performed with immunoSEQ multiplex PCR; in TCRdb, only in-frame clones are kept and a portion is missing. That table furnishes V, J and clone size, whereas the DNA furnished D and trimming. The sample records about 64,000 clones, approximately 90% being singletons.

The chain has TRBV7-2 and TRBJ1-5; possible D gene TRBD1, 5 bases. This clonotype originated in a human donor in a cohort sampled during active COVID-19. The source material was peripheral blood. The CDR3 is CASSFRVGDQPQHF. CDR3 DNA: TGTGCCAGCAGCTTCAGGGTTGGGGATCAGCCCCAGCATTTT. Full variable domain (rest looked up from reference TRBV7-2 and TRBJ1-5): GAGVSQSPSNKVTEKGKDVELRCDPISGHTALYWYRQSLGQGLEFLIYFQGNSAPDKSGLPSDRFSAERTGGSVSTLTIQRTQQEDSAVYLCASSFRVGDQPQHFGDGTRLSIL.